A single sample gave rise to the 29 T cell receptor beta chains below, sequenced in a study of blood T cell repertoires in COVID-19. Clones were read by immunoSEQ multiplex PCR, and TCRdb kept only the in-frame ones, dropping some. The table includes 95,000 to 100,000 clones, about 80% detected once. Specimen: peripheral blood. These receptors came from a man aged 65 to 85 with acute or convalescent COVID-19.

The chain couples TRBV30 to TRBJ1-2; TRBD1 matches 7 bases. This CDR3 region has 13 residues. V was pared by 4 bases and J by 8 bases, with 10 bases of the junction left unmatched. CDR1 is GTSNPN and CDR2 is SVGIG in the germline V gene (reference sequence). This CDR3 reads CAWNWQGGFGYTF. The CDR3 DNA is TGTGCCTGGAATTGGCAGGGGGGATTCGGCTACACCTTC.

V usage is TRBV29-1 and J usage is TRBJ2-7, with 8 bases aligning to TRBD1. The CDR3 contains 13 residues. Trimming took 4 bases from V and 3 from J; bases not matched to a gene: 5. The germline V gene has CDR1 SQVTM and CDR2 ANQGSEA. In DNA, the CDR3 is TGCAGCGTTGTTGGAGACAGGGGCTACGAGCAGTACTTC. Encoded protein: CSVVGDRGYEQYF.

Of note for this clone: The junction does not match germline at one end; this may be a read error. J is TRBJ2-3 and V is TRBV7-7, with D maybe TRBD1 (6 bases). The CDR3 has 15 amino acids. Germline CDR1 and CDR2: SSHAT and FNYEAQ (reference sequence). For the CDR3, the DNA is TGTGCTAGCAGCCCCACCGGGATCCAGGGGGATACGCAGTATTTT. Its protein product is CASSPTGIQGDTQYF.

The chain uses TRBV19 and TRBJ2-1; TRBD2 aligns across 9 bases. The CDR3 is made up of 14 amino acids. After removal of 5 bases from V and 4 bases from J, the junction contained 3 bases not matched to a gene. The germline gives CDR1 LNHDA, CDR2 SQIVND (reference sequence). CDR3: CASSGGGAYNEQFF. CDR3 DNA: TGTGCCAGTAGTGGCGGGGGGGCTTACAATGAGCAGTTCTTC.

J is TRBJ1-6 and V is TRBV5-8; D is unresolved. This CDR3 is 12 amino acids long. V was pared by 0 bases and J by 9 bases, with 4 bases between. Germline CDR1 SGHTS, CDR2 YDEGEE. DNA of the CDR3: TGTGCCAGCAGCTTGGCGGTTTCACCCCTCCACTTT. It specifies CASSLAVSPLHF.

This clone was seen once. The V call is TRBV19, the J call TRBJ1-4, with 7 bases identical to TRBD1. The germline gives CDR1 LNHDA, CDR2 SQIVND (reference sequence). The CDR3 contains 17 residues. The trim removed 9 bases at V and 0 bases at J, leaving 13 bases unmatched. The CDR3 bases are TGTGCCAGCGACACAGGGGCGCCCTATGCAACTAATGAAAAACTGTTTTTT. Its protein is CASDTGAPYATNEKLFF. Using reference TRBV19 and TRBJ1-4 for the parts outside the CDR3, the full variable domain is DGGITQSPKYLFRKEGQNVTLSCEQNLNHDAMYWYRQDPGQGLRLIYYSQIVNDFQKGDIAEGYSVSREKKESFPLTVTSAQKNPTAFYLCASDTGAPYATNEKLFFGSGTQLSVL.

The chain joins TRBV29-1 to TRBJ1-2, with 7 bases that match TRBD1. CDR1 is SQVTM and CDR2 is ANQGSEA in the germline V gene. The CDR3 loop spans 14 amino acids. V shed 7 bases and J 4 bases; nucleotides not matched to a gene: 12. The CDR3 region has the DNA TGCAGCGCGAATGTGGCAGGGGGAACCTATGGCTACACCTTC. This translates into CSANVAGGTYGYTF.

The genes are TRBV6-2 or TRBV6-3 and TRBJ1-2; 12 positions agree with TRBD1. The CDR3 runs 15 residues. CDR1 is MNHEY, CDR2 SVGEGT, per germline. The ends lost 5 bases at V and 4 bases at J; junction bases unmatched: 5. The CDR3 DNA is TGTGCCAGCAGTGGGACAGGGGGCGCTGGCTATGGCTACACCTTC. Translation gives CASSGTGGAGYGYTF.

This clone was seen more than once but under ten times. The V gene is TRBV7-8, the J gene TRBJ2-3; 7 bases agree with TRBD1. CDR3 size: 17 residues. V lost 5 bases and J lost 2; bases outside the gene matches: 13. The V gene's germline CDR1 is SGHVS and CDR2 FQNEAQ. The CDR3 protein is CASSAPATQGFTDTQYF. The CDR3 region has the DNA TGTGCCAGCAGCGCGCCGGCAACACAGGGGTTCACAGATACGCAGTATTTT.

This clone was picked up one time. The chain joins TRBV4-1 to TRBJ1-2; 8 bases match TRBD1. CDR1 and CDR2 from the germline V gene are MGHRA and YSYEKL. The CDR3 length is 17 residues. J was trimmed by 7 bases and V by 5 bases; bases with no gene match: 18. CDR3 region: CASSSTRDRSYTGGYTF. In DNA form, the CDR3 reads TGCGCCAGCAGCTCCACCCGGGACAGGAGTTATACGGGTGGCTACACCTTC.

This rearrangement joins TRBV4-1 to TRBJ1-4; 10 bases match TRBD1. The CDR3 runs 19 residues. Germline V gene data show CDR1 as MGHRA and CDR2 as YSYEKL. Trimming cost V 1 base and J 1 base; bases outside gene matches: 9. CDR3 region: CASSQGGQGRDLTNEKLFF. Written as DNA, the CDR3 is TGCGCCAGCAGCCAAGGGGGACAGGGGCGAGATCTAACTAATGAAAAACTGTTTTTT.

The V and J genes are TRBV11-2 and TRBJ2-5; 10 positions match TRBD2. From germline, CDR1 is SGHAT and CDR2 FQNNGV. J was trimmed by 4 bases and V by 5 bases; bases with no gene match: 13. The CDR3 extends over 17 amino acids. Written as DNA, the CDR3 is TGTGCCAGCAGCCGGGGGAGCGGGAGGGCTGGAGGAGAGACCCAGTACTTC. It codes for CASSRGSGRAGGETQYF. The variable domain in full, completed from reference TRBV11-2 and TRBJ2-5, reads EAGVAQSPRYKIIEKRQSVAFWCNPISGHATLYWYQQILGQGPKLLIQFQNNGVVDDSQLPKDRFSAERLKGVDSTLKIQPAKLEDSAVYLCASSRGSGRAGGETQYFGPGTRLLVL.

The rearrangement links TRBV6-5 to TRBJ1-1; D is perhaps TRBD1 (6 bases). Germline assignment: CDR1 MNHEY and CDR2 SVGAGI. V gave up 6 bases and J gave up 1 base, with 15 bases separating them. CDR3 length: 15 residues. This CDR3 reads CASSQHGGPNTEAFF. DNA for the CDR3: TGTGCCAGCAGCCAGCATGGGGGCCCGAACACTGAAGCTTTCTTT.

This clone appeared once. The chain has TRBV28 and TRBJ1-1, with D perhaps matching TRBD1 (5 bases). The germline CDR1 and CDR2 sequences are MDHEN and SYDVKM. The length of the CDR3 is 14 residues. V lost 3 bases and J lost 3, with 11 bases in between. The CDR3 loop reads CASSLRGEYTEAFF. The CDR3 DNA follows: TGTGCCAGCAGTTTGCGGGGGGAGTACACTGAAGCTTTCTTT.

The chain has TRBV12-5 and TRBJ2-1; tentatively, D is TRBD1 (5 bases). V was shortened by 6 bases and J by 9 bases, with 9 bases between the two germline ends. Germline loops: CDR1 LGHNT, CDR2 FRNRAP. The CDR3 sequence is 11 residues long. The CDR3 protein is CASGGLSEQFF. CDR3 nucleotides: TGTGCTAGTGGGGGGCTCAGTGAGCAGTTCTTC.

The V call is TRBV12-3 or TRBV12-4, the J call TRBJ1-3; D not resolved. Between the trimmed V and J ends, which lost 6 bases and 0 bases, there was a span of 6 bases. The CDR3 spans 13 residues. The CDR3 loop reads CASRLSSGNTIYF. CDR3 sequence (DNA): TGTGCCAGCAGACTTAGCTCTGGAAACACCATATATTTT.

This clone was seen only once. This rearrangement joins TRBV2 to TRBJ2-1; the D gene is possibly TRBD1 (6 bases). CDR1 and CDR2 (germline): SNHLY, FYNNEI. The CDR3 has 12 amino acids. V was pared by 9 bases and J by 7 bases, with 13 bases between. The CDR3 region has the DNA TGTGCCAGAGAGACAGGCCAAAATGAGCAGTTCTTC. Its protein product is CARETGQNEQFF.

This chain uses TRBV6-5 with TRBJ1-1; D gene ambiguous. The V and J ends lost 8 bases and 1 base respectively, with 14 bases between them. The CDR3 has 14 amino acids. Germline V lookup: CDR1 MNHEY, CDR2 SVGAGI. CDR3 coding DNA: TGTGCCAGCTCCAGAACGCCCCAGAACACTGAAGCTTTCTTT. It yields the protein CASSRTPQNTEAFF.

The rearrangement uses TRBV27 and TRBJ2-1; D perhaps matches TRBD1 (6 bases). This CDR3 has 16 amino acids. Germline lookup yields CDR1 MNHEY and CDR2 SMNVEV (reference sequence). V was shortened by 3 bases and J by 0 bases, with 12 bases between the two germline ends. The CDR3 sequence: CASSLRGLSSYNEQFF. Here the CDR3 DNA reads TGTGCCAGCAGTTTGAGGGGGTTGAGCTCCTACAATGAGCAGTTCTTC.

V and J are TRBV7-8 and TRBJ1-3; D is possibly TRBD1 (6 bases). V lost 1 base and J 5 bases, leaving 15 bases between the germline ends. The CDR3 spans 16 residues. Germline values: CDR1 SGHVS, CDR2 FQNEAQ. The CDR3 DNA reads TGTGCCAGCAGCTTAGAAGACCGGGACACGAGAAACACCATATATTTT. Residues: CASSLEDRDTRNTIYF.

The chain has TRBV7-2 and TRBJ2-7; 7 nucleotides line up with TRBD2. Unmatched junction bases numbered 9, after V lost 5 bases and J lost 5 bases. The CDR3 sequence is 14 residues long. Per the germline V gene, CDR1 is SGHTA and CDR2 is FQGNSA. The CDR3 nucleotides are TGTGCCAGCAGCCCCGATGGGGGGAGGGACGAGCAGTACTTC. Translating gives CASSPDGGRDEQYF.

V gene TRBV6-5 combines with J gene TRBJ2-7, with 11 positions matching TRBD2. V shed 6 bases and J 4 bases; nucleotides not matched to a gene: 8. This CDR3 is 15 amino acids long. CDR1 and CDR2 (germline): MNHEY, SVGAGI. The CDR3 is CASRKGLADIYEQYF. CDR3 sequence (DNA): TGTGCCAGCAGGAAGGGACTAGCGGACATATACGAGCAGTACTTC.

The V and J genes are TRBV5-1 and TRBJ2-1, with 9 bases fitting TRBD2. Trimming removed 0 bases from V and 6 bases from J; junction bases left unmatched: 7. Germline CDR1 SGHRS, CDR2 YFSETQ. This CDR3 spans 16 amino acids. The CDR3 region is CASSLDPSGIGNEQFF. The CDR3 DNA sequence: TGCGCCAGCAGCTTGGATCCTAGCGGGATTGGCAATGAGCAGTTCTTC.

This chain connects TRBV19 to TRBJ2-5; possible D gene TRBD2, 6 bases. The V end was cut by 6 bases, the J end by 2 bases, with 16 bases between. Germline CDR1 LNHDA, CDR2 SQIVND (reference sequence). The CDR3 consists of 15 residues. The CDR3 sequence is CASRDSGLPQETQYF. The CDR3 DNA reads TGTGCCAGTAGAGACTCCGGACTACCTCAAGAGACCCAGTACTTC.

The rearrangement links TRBV19 to TRBJ1-4; 9 nucleotides match TRBD1. V lost 3 bases, J lost 7 bases, and 3 bases stayed unmatched. Germline V gene lookup returns CDR1 LNHDA and CDR2 SQIVND (reference sequence). CDR3 size: 14 residues. The CDR3 coding sequence is TGTGCCAGTAGTATTCGACAGGGGGGTGAAAAACTGTTTTTT. As protein: CASSIRQGGEKLFF.

The rearrangement links TRBV10-1 to TRBJ2-5; D gene unclear. Germline-derived CDR1 and CDR2 are WNHNN and SYGVQD (reference sequence). The CDR3 spans 14 residues. Trimming shortened V by 0 bases and J by 1 base, and 6 bases separated the two germline ends. Here the CDR3 reads CASSESAAQETQYF. CDR3 in DNA: TGCGCCAGCAGTGAGTCTGCGGCCCAAGAGACCCAGTACTTC.

This chain links TRBV4-1 with TRBJ2-1, with 13 bases fitting TRBD2. Per germline, CDR1 MGHRA and CDR2 YSYEKL. This CDR3 is 17 amino acids long. The junction had 4 bases not matched to a gene; V was cut back by 0 bases and J by 5 bases. DNA of the CDR3: TGCGCCAGCAGCCAAGACGGAGGGACTAGCGGGAACAATGAGCAGTTCTTC. Translated: CASSQDGGTSGNNEQFF.

V gene TRBV12-5 combines with J gene TRBJ2-1, with TRBD2 matching over 10 bases. The CDR3 is 17 amino acids. CDR1 is LGHNT, CDR2 FRNRAP, per germline. V shed 4 bases and J 1 base; nucleotides not matched to a gene: 7. The CDR3 DNA reads as TGTGCTAGTGGTTCCCCCCGGACTAGCGGATCCTACAATGAGCAGTTCTTC. Protein sequence: CASGSPRTSGSYNEQFF.

CDR3 in amino acids: CASSAILAGEETQYF. As DNA, the CDR3 is TGTGCCAGCAGTGCCATACTAGCGGGGGAAGAGACCCAGTACTTC. This chain joins TRBV2 and TRBJ2-5, with TRBD2 matching 11 bases. Germline loops: CDR1 SNHLY, CDR2 FYNNEI. After removal of 4 bases from V and 3 bases from J, the junction contained 4 bases not matched to a gene. The length of the CDR3 is 15 residues.